This T cell receptor (beta chain) was observed in a study of regulatory T cells in long-lasting Graves disease. Construction of TCR beta libraries relied on iRepertoire HTBI primers and on Arm-PCR targeting CDR3 regions. TCRdb used MiXCR to reprocess the multiplex PCR reads, holding one entry per CDR3 protein. The table shows some 340,000 distinct CDR3 sequences, with more than 20% occurring only once. Points on this clonotype: Antigen specificity is unknown. A clone one base away is much larger, so this may be a read error.

Time point defined: persistent/refractory GD, antithyroid drugs over 5 years with positive TRAb. Scientists built the TCR library using RNA that was extracted from PBMCs. The CDR3 is 15 amino acids. In germline, CDR1 is DFQATT, CDR2 SNEGSKA (reference sequence). Notes on the study in general: Favored usage of TRBV28, TRBJ1-2 and TRBJ2-5 was recorded in persistent disease. Persistent Graves' patients had lower TCR diversity than newly diagnosed ones.

The rearrangement links TRBV20-1 to TRBJ2-2, with TRBD1 as a possible D gene (5 bases). This receptor was identified in a woman in her thirties or forties with Graves disease. The specimen was peripheral blood mononuclear cells (PBMCs), collected when the disease was refractory, from a patient treated with antithyroid drugs. CDR3 residues: CSARWGTVNTRELFF. DNA for the CDR3: TGCAGTGCTAGGTGGGGCACTGTGAACACCAGGGAGCTGTTTTTT.